This is a list of T cell receptor beta chains from one sample in a study of T cell responses to AZD1222 COVID-19 vaccine. Clones were sequenced by immunoSEQ multiplex PCR, and TCRdb holds only the in-frame ones, with some missing. The sample shows some 98,000 clones, 88% of them seen only once. The sample consisted of peripheral blood, taken on day 0 of AZD1222 vaccination. Receptors were obtained from an adult in good health. Each CDR3 is given with its conserved first and last residue. The D gene is left open where the match is weak. The size of a clone is reported for some rows only, either as once, few or many, or as a class for expanded clones.

J gene: TRBJ1-5
D gene: .
V gene: TRBV19
clone size: .
CDR3 protein: CASRVQIVLGQPQHF
CDR3 DNA: TGTGCCAGTAGAGTACAGATCGTTTTGGGTCAGCCCCAGCATTTT

J gene: TRBJ2-3
D gene: .
V gene: TRBV9
clone size: .
CDR3 protein: CASSVPGHSDTQYF
CDR3 DNA: TGTGCCAGCAGCGTCCCGGGACACTCAGATACGCAGTATTTT

J gene: TRBJ2-1
D gene: TRBD2
V gene: TRBV7-9
clone size: .
CDR3 protein: CASSFLGGSYNEQFF
CDR3 DNA: TGTGCCAGCAGCTTTCTCGGGGGGAGCTACAATGAGCAGTTCTTC

J gene: TRBJ2-7
D gene: .
V gene: TRBV7-3
clone size: many
CDR3 protein: CASSFDRTYEQYF
CDR3 DNA: TGTGCCAGCAGCTTTGACAGAACCTACGAGCAGTACTTC

J gene: TRBJ2-7
D gene: .
V gene: TRBV5-6
clone size: few
CDR3 protein: CASSRKPSYEQYF
CDR3 DNA: TGTGCCAGCAGCAGGAAACCTTCCTACGAGCAGTACTTC

J gene: TRBJ1-1
D gene: TRBD1
V gene: TRBV18
clone size: .
CDR3 protein: CASSLGTGGTEAFF
CDR3 DNA: TGTGCCAGCTCACTGGGGACAGGGGGCACTGAAGCTTTCTTT

J gene: TRBJ2-7
D gene: .
V gene: TRBV6-5
clone size: .
CDR3 protein: CASSYPGTGEQYF
CDR3 DNA: TGTGCCAGCAGTTACCCTGGGACGGGCGAGCAGTACTTC

J gene: TRBJ2-7
D gene: .
V gene: TRBV28
clone size: .
CDR3 protein: CASSLGGDTYEQYF
CDR3 DNA: TGTGCCAGCAGTTTAGGCGGGGATACCTACGAGCAGTACTTC

J gene: TRBJ1-4
D gene: TRBD1
V gene: TRBV28
clone size: .
CDR3 protein: CASSPPGTGGEKLFF
CDR3 DNA: TGTGCCAGCAGTCCGCCCGGGACAGGGGGTGAAAAACTGTTTTTT

J gene: TRBJ2-4
D gene: .
V gene: TRBV6-6
clone size: .
CDR3 protein: CASSYSLSIQYF
CDR3 DNA: TGTGCCAGCAGTTACTCCTTGTCCATTCAGTACTTC

J gene: TRBJ1-2
D gene: TRBD1
V gene: TRBV4-3
clone size: .
CDR3 protein: CASSQDMTGFFYGYTF
CDR3 DNA: TGCGCCAGCAGCCAAGATATGACAGGGTTCTTCTATGGCTACACCTTC

J gene: TRBJ1-6
D gene: .
V gene: TRBV2
clone size: few
CDR3 protein: CASSKITGPTYYNSPLHF
CDR3 DNA: TGTGCCAGCAGCAAGATCACAGGGCCCACTTACTATAATTCACCCCTCCACTTT

J gene: TRBJ2-7
D gene: TRBD1
V gene: TRBV14
clone size: .
CDR3 protein: CASSRTGGYEQYF
CDR3 DNA: TGTGCCAGCAGCCGGACAGGGGGCTACGAGCAGTACTTC

J gene: TRBJ2-7
D gene: .
V gene: TRBV4-1
clone size: .
CDR3 protein: CASSQGGRDGVYEQYF
CDR3 DNA: TGCGCCAGCAGCCAAGGTGGTAGGGATGGGGTCTACGAGCAGTACTTC

J gene: TRBJ2-1
D gene: TRBD1
V gene: TRBV6-1
clone size: .
CDR3 protein: CASSDPGQGYNEQFF
CDR3 DNA: TGTGCCAGCAGTGACCCGGGACAGGGGTACAATGAGCAGTTCTTC

J gene: TRBJ2-5
D gene: .
V gene: TRBV30
clone size: .
CDR3 protein: CAWSVGETQYF
CDR3 DNA: TGTGCCTGGAGTGTAGGGGAGACCCAGTACTTC

J gene: TRBJ1-6
D gene: .
V gene: TRBV5-4
clone size: .
CDR3 protein: CASSLKTGDNSPLHF
CDR3 DNA: TGTGCCAGCAGCCTGAAGACAGGAGATAATTCACCCCTCCACTTT

J gene: TRBJ2-2
D gene: .
V gene: TRBV12-5
clone size: .
CDR3 protein: CASGFTGHTGELFF
CDR3 DNA: TGTGCTAGTGGTTTTACAGGGCACACCGGGGAGCTGTTTTTT

J gene: TRBJ1-1
D gene: .
V gene: TRBV5-1
clone size: .
CDR3 protein: CASSSGGGNTEAFF
CDR3 DNA: TGCGCCAGCAGCTCGGGTGGGGGGAACACTGAAGCTTTCTTT

J gene: TRBJ2-6
D gene: .
V gene: TRBV19
clone size: .
CDR3 protein: CASSRSPSSGANVLTF
CDR3 DNA: TGTGCCAGTAGCAGATCTCCCAGCTCTGGGGCCAACGTCCTGACTTTC

J gene: TRBJ2-3
D gene: .
V gene: TRBV24-1
clone size: .
CDR3 protein: CATSDLHGGRGRAGTQYF
CDR3 DNA: TGTGCCACCAGTGATTTGCACGGTGGCAGGGGACGCGCTGGTACGCAGTATTTT

J gene: TRBJ2-4
D gene: TRBD1
V gene: TRBV19
clone size: .
CDR3 protein: CASSIQGAINIQYF
CDR3 DNA: TGTGCCAGTAGTATACAGGGGGCGATAAACATTCAGTACTTC

J gene: TRBJ2-7
D gene: .
V gene: TRBV4-2
clone size: .
CDR3 protein: CASRPGTANYEQYF
CDR3 DNA: TGTGCCAGCAGGCCCGGGACTGCTAACTACGAGCAGTACTTC

J gene: TRBJ2-7
D gene: .
V gene: TRBV9
clone size: .
CDR3 protein: CASSVGGGEQYF
CDR3 DNA: TGTGCCAGCAGCGTAGGGGGAGGCGAGCAGTACTTC

J gene: TRBJ1-1
D gene: .
V gene: TRBV5-5
clone size: .
CDR3 protein: CASSLQLMNTEAFF
CDR3 DNA: TGTGCCAGCAGCTTGCAGCTGATGAACACTGAAGCTTTCTTT

J gene: TRBJ1-1
D gene: TRBD1
V gene: TRBV29-1
clone size: .
CDR3 protein: CSVSRDRGAEAFF
CDR3 DNA: TGCAGCGTTAGCCGGGACAGGGGCGCTGAAGCTTTCTTT

J gene: TRBJ2-7
D gene: .
V gene: TRBV28
clone size: .
CDR3 protein: CASNSPWEQYF
CDR3 DNA: TGTGCCAGCAATTCCCCGTGGGAGCAGTACTTC

J gene: TRBJ1-6
D gene: .
V gene: TRBV3-1/TRBV3-2
clone size: once
CDR3 protein: CASRLLGELNSPLHF
CDR3 DNA: TGTGCCAGCAGACTTCTGGGGGAATTGAATTCACCCCTCCACTTT

J gene: TRBJ1-2
D gene: TRBD1
V gene: TRBV4-3
clone size: .
CDR3 protein: CASSQAGDSVYGYTF
CDR3 DNA: TGCGCCAGCAGCCAAGCAGGGGACAGCGTTTATGGCTACACCTTC

J gene: TRBJ1-1
D gene: .
V gene: TRBV19
clone size: once
CDR3 protein: CASSALQGGAFF
CDR3 DNA: TGTGCCAGTAGTGCACTACAGGGAGGAGCTTTCTTT

J gene: TRBJ2-7
D gene: .
V gene: TRBV18
clone size: once
CDR3 protein: CASSREGDSYEQYF
CDR3 DNA: TGTGCCAGCTCACGCGAGGGGGACTCCTACGAGCAGTACTTC

J gene: TRBJ2-5
D gene: TRBD2
V gene: TRBV9
clone size: .
CDR3 protein: CASSVAPQRGVQETQYF
CDR3 DNA: TGTGCCAGCAGCGTAGCTCCCCAGCGGGGGGTCCAAGAGACCCAGTACTTC

J gene: TRBJ1-1
D gene: TRBD1
V gene: TRBV27
clone size: .
CDR3 protein: CASSFLGTAPNTEAFF
CDR3 DNA: TGTGCCAGCAGTTTTCTTGGGACAGCCCCGAACACTGAAGCTTTCTTT

J gene: TRBJ1-1
D gene: .
V gene: TRBV6-5
clone size: .
CDR3 protein: CASTDRNTEAFF
CDR3 DNA: TGTGCCAGCACCGACAGGAACACTGAAGCTTTCTTT

J gene: TRBJ2-2
D gene: .
V gene: TRBV11-1
clone size: .
CDR3 protein: CASSFHGELFF
CDR3 DNA: TGTGCCAGCAGCTTTCACGGGGAGCTGTTTTTT

J gene: TRBJ2-5
D gene: TRBD1
V gene: TRBV11-2
clone size: .
CDR3 protein: CASRRDRGETQYF
CDR3 DNA: TGTGCCAGCAGACGGGACAGGGGCGAGACCCAGTACTTC

J gene: TRBJ2-7
D gene: .
V gene: TRBV15
clone size: once
CDR3 protein: CATSRDGFYEQYF
CDR3 DNA: TGTGCCACCAGCAGAGACGGGTTCTACGAGCAGTACTTC

J gene: TRBJ1-6
D gene: TRBD1
V gene: TRBV19
clone size: .
CDR3 protein: CASTREAGGAENSPLHF
CDR3 DNA: TGTGCCAGTACCCGAGAGGCAGGGGGAGCCGAAAATTCACCCCTCCACTTT

J gene: TRBJ2-5
D gene: TRBD2
V gene: TRBV7-9
clone size: .
CDR3 protein: CASSSGGEGQETQYF
CDR3 DNA: TGTGCCAGCAGCTCCGGAGGGGAGGGCCAAGAGACCCAGTACTTC

J gene: TRBJ1-2
D gene: .
V gene: TRBV18
clone size: few
CDR3 protein: CASSPRGTRDSGGYTF
CDR3 DNA: TGTGCCAGCTCACCTCGCGGTACACGGGACTCGGGTGGCTACACCTTC

J gene: TRBJ2-3
D gene: TRBD2
V gene: TRBV7-2
clone size: .
CDR3 protein: CASKRGGTDTQYF
CDR3 DNA: TGTGCCAGCAAGCGGGGTGGCACAGATACGCAGTATTTT

J gene: TRBJ1-2
D gene: .
V gene: TRBV6-2/TRBV6-3
clone size: few
CDR3 protein: CASSYHPGTSYGYTF
CDR3 DNA: TGTGCCAGCAGTTATCACCCAGGGACGAGCTATGGCTACACCTTC

J gene: TRBJ2-1
D gene: .
V gene: TRBV4-1
clone size: .
CDR3 protein: CASSPQGSSYNEQFF
CDR3 DNA: TGCGCCAGCAGCCCCCAGGGGAGCTCCTACAATGAGCAGTTCTTC

J gene: TRBJ1-1
D gene: .
V gene: TRBV6-4
clone size: .
CDR3 protein: CASALELGNTEAFF
CDR3 DNA: TGTGCCAGCGCTTTAGAATTGGGGAACACTGAAGCTTTCTTT

J gene: TRBJ2-7
D gene: .
V gene: TRBV1
clone size: .
CDR3 protein: CTSSLDPSSYEQYF
CDR3 DNA: TGCACCAGCAGCCTTGACCCGAGCTCCTACGAGCAGTACTTC

J gene: TRBJ1-6
D gene: TRBD1
V gene: TRBV5-4
clone size: .
CDR3 protein: CASSYSGGRESPLHF
CDR3 DNA: TGTGCCAGCAGCTACTCAGGGGGAAGAGAATCACCCCTCCACTTT

J gene: TRBJ2-2
D gene: TRBD1
V gene: TRBV18
clone size: .
CDR3 protein: CASSPGTGRTGELFF
CDR3 DNA: TGTGCCAGCTCCCCCGGGACAGGAAGAACCGGGGAGCTGTTTTTT

J gene: TRBJ1-1
D gene: .
V gene: TRBV6-5
clone size: .
CDR3 protein: CASTRDKNTEAFF
CDR3 DNA: TGTGCCAGCACAAGGGATAAGAACACTGAAGCTTTCTTT

J gene: TRBJ1-5
D gene: .
V gene: TRBV19
clone size: .
CDR3 protein: CASSIGWTRYNQPQHF
CDR3 DNA: TGTGCCAGTAGTATTGGGTGGACGAGATACAATCAGCCCCAGCATTTT

J gene: TRBJ2-1
D gene: .
V gene: TRBV7-2
clone size: .
CDR3 protein: CASSSGLVIGNEQFF
CDR3 DNA: TGTGCCAGCAGCTCCGGACTCGTAATAGGCAATGAGCAGTTCTTC

J gene: TRBJ2-3
D gene: TRBD2
V gene: TRBV5-4
clone size: .
CDR3 protein: CASSQGTSGGADTQYF
CDR3 DNA: TGTGCCAGCAGCCAGGGGACAAGCGGGGGGGCAGATACGCAGTATTTT

J gene: TRBJ1-1
D gene: .
V gene: TRBV6-4
clone size: .
CDR3 protein: CASGEGSGTEAFF
CDR3 DNA: TGTGCCAGCGGTGAGGGATCGGGAACTGAAGCTTTCTTT